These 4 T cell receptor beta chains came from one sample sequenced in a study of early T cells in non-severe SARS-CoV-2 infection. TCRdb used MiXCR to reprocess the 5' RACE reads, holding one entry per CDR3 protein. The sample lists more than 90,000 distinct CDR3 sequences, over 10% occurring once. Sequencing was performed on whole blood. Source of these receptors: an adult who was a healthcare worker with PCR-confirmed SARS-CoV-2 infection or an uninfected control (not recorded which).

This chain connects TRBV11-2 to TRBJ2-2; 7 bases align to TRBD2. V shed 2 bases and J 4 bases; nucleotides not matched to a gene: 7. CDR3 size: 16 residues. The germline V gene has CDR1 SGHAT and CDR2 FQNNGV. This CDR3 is CASSLMLAVITGELFF. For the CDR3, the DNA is TGTGCCAGCAGCTTAATGCTAGCGGTTATCACCGGGGAGCTGTTTTTT.

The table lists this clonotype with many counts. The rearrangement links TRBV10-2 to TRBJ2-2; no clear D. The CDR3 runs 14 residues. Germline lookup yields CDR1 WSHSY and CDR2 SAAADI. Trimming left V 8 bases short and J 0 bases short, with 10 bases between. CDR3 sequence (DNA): TGCGCCAGCTTCGACGGATCGAACACCGGGGAGCTGTTTTTT. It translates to CASFDGSNTGELFF.

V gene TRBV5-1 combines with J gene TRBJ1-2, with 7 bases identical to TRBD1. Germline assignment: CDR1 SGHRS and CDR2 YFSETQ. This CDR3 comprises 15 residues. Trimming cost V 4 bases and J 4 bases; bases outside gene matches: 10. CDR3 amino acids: CASSANNRGTYGYTF. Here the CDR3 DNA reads TGCGCCAGCAGCGCGAACAACAGGGGAACCTATGGCTACACCTTC.

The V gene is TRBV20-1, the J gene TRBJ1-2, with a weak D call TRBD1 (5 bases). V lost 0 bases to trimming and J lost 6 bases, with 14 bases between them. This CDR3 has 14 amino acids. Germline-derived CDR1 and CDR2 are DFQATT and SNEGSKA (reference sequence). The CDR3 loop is CSARDSAGKHGYTF. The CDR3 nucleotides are TGCAGTGCTAGAGATTCGGCAGGGAAGCATGGCTACACCTTC.